The present T cell receptor (beta chain) was sequenced within a study of technical replicates of blood from a handful of donors. In this sample, this clone turned up once. V gave up 7 bases and J gave up 4 bases, with 11 bases separating them. CDR3 length: 12 residues. Per the germline V gene, CDR1 is GTSNPN and CDR2 is SVGIG (reference sequence). Data came from immunoSEQ multiplex PCR; TCRdb stores just in-frame clones and leaves some out. Of several thousand clones listed, 96% are singletons. The clonotype comes from a human donor in good health. Sequencing used PBMCs. V usage is TRBV30 and J usage is TRBJ1-5; D perhaps matches TRBD1 (6 bases). Here the CDR3 reads CALGHENQPQHF. CDR3 DNA: TGTGCCTTGGGACACGAAAATCAGCCCCAGCATTTT.